These 19 T cell receptor beta chains share one sample of origin, sequenced in a study of T cell responses to AZD1222 COVID-19 vaccine. Data came from immunoSEQ multiplex PCR; TCRdb stores just in-frame clones and leaves some out. The sample holds around 140,000 clones, more than 90% seen once. The specimen was peripheral blood, collected on day 0 of AZD1222 vaccination. The receptors were sampled from an adult in good health.

The chain joins TRBV28 to TRBJ1-1; D is undetermined. The V and J ends lost 3 bases and 0 bases respectively, with 8 bases between them. CDR1 is MDHEN and CDR2 is SYDVKM in the germline V gene. The CDR3 runs 14 residues. CDR3 loop: CASSFRGLNTEAFF. In DNA form, the CDR3 reads TGTGCCAGCAGTTTTCGGGGTTTGAACACTGAAGCTTTCTTT.

The CDR3 region is CASSVDGHDNEQFF. In DNA, the CDR3 is TGTGCCAGCAGCGTAGACGGCCATGACAATGAGCAGTTCTTC. This rearrangement joins TRBV9 to TRBJ2-1; D remains ambiguous. The CDR3 length is 14 residues. CDR1 and CDR2 (germline): SGDLS, YYNGEE. The ends were cut back, 0 bases at V and 5 bases at J, with 9 bases in the middle.

The chain employs TRBV30 and TRBJ2-1; D could derive from TRBD1 or TRBD2 (6 bases each). Per germline, CDR1 GTSNPN and CDR2 SVGIG (reference sequence). The CDR3 loop spans 14 amino acids. Trimming took off 2 bases at V and 2 bases at J, with 10 bases between the two ends. The CDR3: CAWSPGGPYNEQFF. The CDR3, as DNA: TGTGCCTGGAGTCCCGGGGGCCCCTACAATGAGCAGTTCTTC.

V gene TRBV5-1 combines with J gene TRBJ2-7, with 7 bases that match TRBD1. The length of the CDR3 is 14 residues. Germline V gene sequence: CDR1 SGHRS, CDR2 YFSETQ. V was clipped by 4 bases and J by 5 bases; unmatched bases: 9. CDR3 DNA sequence: TGCGCCAGCAGCCTAATAGGGACAGTCAACGAGCAGTACTTC. Translating it yields CASSLIGTVNEQYF.

J is TRBJ2-1 and V is TRBV15; D possibly corresponds to TRBD2 (6 bases). Trimming removed 1 base from V and 13 bases from J, with 17 bases in between. Germline V gene lookup returns CDR1 LNHNV and CDR2 YYDKDF (reference sequence). This CDR3 has 14 amino acids. DNA of the CDR3: TGTGCCACCAGCAGAGGGGGACTGCCTATGGACCAGTTCTTC. It translates to CATSRGGLPMDQFF.

The chain employs TRBV27 and TRBJ1-2; no firm D call. CDR1 and CDR2 from the germline V gene are MNHEY and SMNVEV (reference sequence). The CDR3 covers 14 residues. V gave up 4 bases and J gave up 1 base, with 10 bases separating them. This CDR3 reads CASSYDAFNYGYTF. DNA for the CDR3: TGTGCCAGCAGTTATGATGCGTTTAACTATGGCTACACCTTC.

The chain combines TRBV30 with TRBJ2-5; the match to TRBD2 covers 15 bases. Looked up from germline, CDR1 is GTSNPN and CDR2 is SVGIG (reference sequence). J lost 5 bases, V lost 3 bases, and 10 bases had no gene match. The CDR3 has 17 residues. In nucleotides, the CDR3 is TGTGCCTGGAGCGTTAGGACTAGCGGGAGGGCGGGTGAGACCCAGTACTTC. It yields the protein CAWSVRTSGRAGETQYF.

The gene calls are TRBV28 and TRBJ2-5; TRBD2 agrees at 8 bases. J was trimmed by 5 bases and V by 6 bases; bases with no gene match: 11. Germline V CDR1 and CDR2: MDHEN, SYDVKM. There are 15 residues in the CDR3. The CDR3 spells CASSPPAGGRETQYF. CDR3 coding DNA: TGTGCCAGCAGCCCCCCGGCGGGGGGTCGGGAGACCCAGTACTTC. The full variable domain, rest sourced from reference TRBV28 and TRBJ2-5, is DVKVTQSSRYLVKRTGEKVFLECVQDMDHENMFWYRQDPGLGLRLIYFSYDVKMKEKGDIPEGYSVSREKKERFSLILESASTNQTSMYLCASSPPAGGRETQYFGPGTRLLVL.

The CDR3 loop reads CASSEGFTYNEQFF. The DNA of the CDR3 is TGCGCCAGCAGTGAAGGGTTTACCTACAATGAGCAGTTCTTC. This chain links TRBV10-2 with TRBJ2-1; D unresolved. The germline V gene has CDR1 WSHSY and CDR2 SAAADI. V lost 3 bases, J lost 2 bases, and 8 bases lay in between. This CDR3 spans 14 amino acids.

The chain joins TRBV6-5 to TRBJ1-5; D might be TRBD1 (6 bases). Germline V CDR1 and CDR2: MNHEY, SVGAGI. This CDR3 region has 13 residues. V dropped 5 bases and J dropped 3 bases, with 8 bases sitting between them. CDR3 sequence: CASSTGFNQPQHF. CDR3 in DNA: TGTGCCAGCAGTACAGGGTTCAATCAGCCCCAGCATTTT.

This chain connects TRBV15 to TRBJ1-5; D remains ambiguous. V lost 0 bases and J lost 7, with 4 bases in between. The germline gives CDR1 LNHNV, CDR2 YYDKDF (reference sequence). This CDR3 region has 12 residues. DNA for the CDR3: TGTGCCACCAGCAGAGACAGCCAGCCCCAGCATTTT. This encodes CATSRDSQPQHF.

The count of this clone is one. V and J are TRBV19 and TRBJ2-6; the D is unclear. The CDR3 loop spans 15 amino acids. In germline, CDR1 is LNHDA, CDR2 SQIVND (reference sequence). V dropped 5 bases and J dropped 0 bases, with 8 bases sitting between them. The CDR3 sequence: CASSPPVSGANVLTF. DNA of the CDR3: TGTGCCAGTAGTCCACCCGTCTCTGGGGCCAACGTCCTGACTTTC.

The chain combines TRBV10-1 with TRBJ2-5; tentatively, D is TRBD1 (5 bases). Trimming pared 5 bases from V and 2 bases from J, leaving 9 bases between. The CDR3 is 13 amino acids. Germline V lookup: CDR1 WNHNN, CDR2 SYGVQD (reference sequence). CDR3 in DNA: TGCGCCAGCAGTAGACAGACGCAAGAGACCCAGTACTTC. This codes for CASSRQTQETQYF.

This chain uses TRBV9 with TRBJ1-4; possible D gene TRBD1, 6 bases. The CDR3 runs to 14 residues. V was trimmed by 0 bases and J by 5 bases, leaving 8 bases between them. Germline V gene lookup returns CDR1 SGDLS and CDR2 YYNGEE. The DNA of the CDR3 is TGTGCCAGCAGCGTAGGACAGGTGAATGAAAAACTGTTTTTT. Translation gives CASSVGQVNEKLFF.

The chain joins TRBV7-2 to TRBJ1-6; unclear D gene. V was cut by 0 bases and J by 5 bases, with 5 bases left in between. From germline, CDR1 is SGHTA and CDR2 FQGNSA. The CDR3 is 14 amino acids. The CDR3 region is CASSLAADNSPLHF. The CDR3 coding sequence is TGTGCCAGCAGCTTAGCGGCCGATAATTCACCCCTCCACTTT.

The chain links TRBV6-5 to TRBJ1-2, with D maybe TRBD1 (6 bases). Trimming removed 6 bases at V and 7 bases at J, with 21 bases between. Germline loops: CDR1 MNHEY, CDR2 SVGAGI. The CDR3 extends over 15 amino acids. CDR3 in amino acids: CASRPDRGAAGGYTF. The CDR3, as DNA: TGTGCCAGCAGGCCGGACCGGGGGGCGGCTGGTGGCTACACCTTC.

The rearrangement uses TRBV7-9 and TRBJ1-1; no clear D. This CDR3 is 15 amino acids long. CDR1 and CDR2 (germline): SEHNR, FQNEAQ (reference sequence). V lost 3 bases and J 1 base, leaving 12 bases between the germline ends. DNA of the CDR3: TGTGCCAGCAGCTTCCGGCAGGTCCAGAACACTGAAGCTTTCTTT. Protein product: CASSFRQVQNTEAFF.

The chain recombines TRBV28 with TRBJ2-7, with D perhaps matching TRBD2 (5 bases). The CDR3 spans 16 residues. V was shortened by 1 base and J by 1 base, with 14 bases between the two germline ends. The V gene's germline CDR1 is MDHEN and CDR2 SYDVKM. CDR3 coding DNA: TGTGCCAGCAGTTTATTTAGCGTGAGGGCATCCTACGAGCAGTACTTC. Protein sequence: CASSLFSVRASYEQYF.

The chain joins TRBV30 to TRBJ2-1; 9 bases agree with TRBD2. Germline V gene sequence: CDR1 GTSNPN, CDR2 SVGIG (reference sequence). V dropped 3 bases and J dropped 7; count of bases not matched to a gene: 13. CDR3 length equals 16 residues. The CDR3 reads CAWSVFGGRAVNEQFF. CDR3 nucleotide sequence: TGTGCCTGGAGCGTTTTCGGCGGGAGGGCCGTAAATGAGCAGTTCTTC.